This T cell receptor beta chain was captured by sequencing in a study of blood T cell repertoires in COVID-19. The protocol was immunoSEQ multiplex PCR, while the TCRdb copy is restricted to in-frame clones and leaves out a portion. In the table there are approximately 97,000 clones, around nine tenths of which are singletons. The CDR3 extends over 13 amino acids. Germline trimming cut 2 bases from V and 4 bases from J; bases unmatched to any gene: 2. Germline CDR1 and CDR2: GTSNPN and SVGIG (reference sequence). This TCR was sampled from a middle-aged man with active COVID-19. Material: peripheral blood. The V gene is TRBV30, the J gene TRBJ1-1; 9 bases agree with TRBD1. The CDR3 spells CAWSYRGPTEAFF. The CDR3 nucleotides are TGTGCCTGGAGTTACAGGGGGCCCACTGAAGCTTTCTTT.